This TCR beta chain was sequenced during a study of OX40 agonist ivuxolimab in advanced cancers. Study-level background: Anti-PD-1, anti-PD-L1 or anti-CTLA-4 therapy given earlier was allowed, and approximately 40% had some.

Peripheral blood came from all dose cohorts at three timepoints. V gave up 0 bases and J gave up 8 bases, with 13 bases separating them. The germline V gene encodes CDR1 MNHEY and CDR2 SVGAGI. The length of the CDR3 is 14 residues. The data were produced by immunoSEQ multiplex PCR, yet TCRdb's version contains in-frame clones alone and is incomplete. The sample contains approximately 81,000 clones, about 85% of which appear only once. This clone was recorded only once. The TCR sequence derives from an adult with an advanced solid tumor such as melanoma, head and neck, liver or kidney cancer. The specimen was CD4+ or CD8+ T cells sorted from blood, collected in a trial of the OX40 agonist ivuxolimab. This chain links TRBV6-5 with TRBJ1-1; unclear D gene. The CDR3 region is CASSYSIVNPEAFF. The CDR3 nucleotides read TGTGCCAGCAGTTACTCGATAGTAAATCCCGAAGCTTTCTTT.